These 30 T cell receptor beta chains were all obtained from the same sample, sequenced in a study of identical twins. TCRdb ran MiXCR on the 5' RACE reads and lists one entry per CDR3 protein. The profile shows hundreds of thousands of distinct CDR3 sequences, roughly 7.1% of them singletons. These data also formed part of another study, on yellow fever vaccine responses in identical twins.

Specimen: PBMCs. All receptors come from a woman aged 18-29 years in good health.

This clonotype was seen a few times. The gene calls are TRBV28 and TRBJ2-3, with TRBD2 identical over 10 bases. This CDR3 region has 16 residues. The germline CDR1 and CDR2 sequences are MDHEN and SYDVKM. After removal of 7 bases from V and 4 bases from J, the junction contained 11 bases not matched to a gene. CDR3 coding DNA: TGTGCCAGCACCAGCCTTACTAGCGGGGAAGCAGATACGCAGTATTTT. Translation gives CASTSLTSGEADTQYF.

The gene calls are TRBV10-3 and TRBJ2-5, with a weak D call TRBD2 (5 bases). The CDR3 has 11 residues. Looked up from germline, CDR1 is ENHRY and CDR2 is SYGVKD. Trimming took 10 bases from V and 5 from J, leaving 11 bases between them. The CDR3 protein is CATRRQETQYF. CDR3 nucleotides: TGTGCCACCAGGAGGCAGGAGACCCAGTACTTC.

This clonotype was counted ten times or more. The chain links TRBV15 to TRBJ2-2; tentatively, D is TRBD1 or TRBD2 (5 bases each). The CDR3 has 16 amino acids. V lost 0 bases to trimming and J lost 7 bases, with 15 bases between them. Germline-derived CDR1 and CDR2 are LNHNV and YYDKDF (reference sequence). CDR3 loop: CATSRDWGKGGGELFF. CDR3 nucleotide sequence: TGTGCCACCAGCAGAGATTGGGGGAAGGGTGGCGGGGAGCTGTTTTTT. The full variable domain, rest sourced from reference TRBV15 and TRBJ2-2, is DAMVIQNPRYQVTQFGKPVTLSCSQTLNHNVMYWYQQKSSQAPKLLFHYYDKDFNNEADTPDNFQSRRPNTSFCFLDIRSPGLGDTAMYLCATSRDWGKGGGELFFGEGSRLTVL.

V gene TRBV28 combines with J gene TRBJ2-1, with a possible D match to TRBD2 (6 bases). The CDR3 covers 14 residues. Germline CDR1 reads MDHEN; CDR2 reads SYDVKM. V was trimmed by 8 bases and J by 4 bases, leaving 15 bases between them. The CDR3 protein is CASAKAGLYNEQFF. CDR3 in DNA: TGTGCCAGCGCAAAGGCGGGACTTTACAATGAGCAGTTCTTC. Complete variable domain (other parts from reference TRBV28 and TRBJ2-1): DVKVTQSSRYLVKRTGEKVFLECVQDMDHENMFWYRQDPGLGLRLIYFSYDVKMKEKGDIPEGYSVSREKKERFSLILESASTNQTSMYLCASAKAGLYNEQFFGPGTRLTVL.

This clonotype appeared many times. The chain joins TRBV12-3 or TRBV12-4 to TRBJ2-7; D possibly matches TRBD1 or TRBD2 (6 bases each). V lost 6 bases and J lost 2, with 14 bases in between. The CDR3 has 14 residues. For the CDR3, the DNA is TGTGCCAGCAGAGCCGGTGGGGGGCCCTACGAGCAGTACTTC. It is translated as CASRAGGGPYEQYF.

A word on this clonotype: Possible read error: a much larger clone is one base away. The V gene is TRBV15, the J gene TRBJ2-2; D is unresolved. Trimming stripped 0 bases from V and 7 bases from J, with 3 bases between. The CDR3 runs to 12 residues. Germline V gives CDR1 LNHNV, CDR2 YYDKDF (reference sequence). The DNA for the CDR3 is TGTGCCACCAGCAGAGAAGACGGGGAGCTGTTTTTT. Protein product: CATSREDGELFF. The entire variable domain, with the rest obtained from reference TRBV15 and TRBJ2-2, is as follows: DAMVIQNPRYQVTQFGKPVTLSCSQTLNHNVMYWYQQKSSQAPKLLFHYYDKDFNNEADTPDNFQSRRPNTSFCFLDIRSPGLGDTAMYLCATSREDGELFFGEGSRLTVL.

This clonotype was detected ten times or more. The chain links TRBV12-3 or TRBV12-4 to TRBJ2-5; possibly TRBD2 for D (5 bases). The CDR3 spans 14 residues. Trimming cost V 4 bases and J 2 bases, with 11 bases left between them. The CDR3 loop is CASSSTNFQETQYF. CDR3 sequence (DNA): TGTGCCAGCAGTTCGACTAATTTTCAAGAGACCCAGTACTTC.

The J gene is TRBJ2-5, the V gene TRBV6-5; D gene ambiguous. The CDR3 runs to 13 residues. V was shortened by 2 bases and J by 2 bases, with 6 bases between the two germline ends. The germline V gene has CDR1 MNHEY and CDR2 SVGAGI. CDR3 loop: CASSYRSQETQYF. DNA of the CDR3: TGTGCCAGCAGTTACCGATCTCAAGAGACCCAGTACTTC.

This clonotype appeared a few times. The chain is built from TRBV20-1 and TRBJ2-1, with a possible D match to TRBD1 (6 bases). With 6 bases removed from V and 8 bases from J, the gap between germline ends came to 17 bases. CDR1 is DFQATT, CDR2 SNEGSKA, per germline (reference sequence). The CDR3 is 13 amino acids. The CDR3 DNA reads TGCAGTGCCCAGGGGCCGTGGGTGGATGAGCAGTTCTTC. Translation gives CSAQGPWVDEQFF.

The chain carries TRBV7-2 and TRBJ1-2, with TRBD1 as a possible D gene (5 bases). Trimming removed 1 base from V and 14 bases from J, with 14 bases in between. CDR3 length equals 12 residues. CDR1 and CDR2 from the germline V gene are SGHTA and FQGNSA. The CDR3 protein is CASSLGAGTGTF. The DNA of the CDR3 is TGTGCCAGCAGCTTAGGGGCAGGGACGGGGACCTTC. The full variable domain, completed using reference TRBV7-2 and TRBJ1-2, is GAGVSQSPSNKVTEKGKDVELRCDPISGHTALYWYRQSLGQGLEFLIYFQGNSAPDKSGLPSDRFSAERTGGSVSTLTIQRTQQEDSAVYLCASSLGAGTGTFGSGTRLTVV.

This clonotype was detected a few times. At one boundary the junction diverges from the germline segment, which might be a read error. V and J are TRBV4-1 and TRBJ1-4; maybe TRBD1 (6 bases). From germline, CDR1 is MGHRA and CDR2 YSYEKL. The CDR3 covers 17 residues. The CDR3 sequence is CASSQGLAHKGEERLFF. CDR3 nucleotide sequence: TGCGCCAGCAGCCAAGGATTGGCGCACAAGGGGGAAGAAAGACTGTTTTTT.

This clonotype was seen ten or more times. The rearrangement uses TRBV20-1 and TRBJ1-5; perhaps TRBD1 as D (5 bases). Trimming pared 3 bases from V and 9 bases from J, leaving 15 bases between. Germline V gives CDR1 DFQATT, CDR2 SNEGSKA (reference sequence). The CDR3 has 13 amino acids. This CDR3 reads CSASMGPSSPQHF. As DNA, the CDR3 is TGCAGTGCTAGTATGGGGCCCAGCTCGCCCCAGCATTTT.

This clonotype was seen only a few times. V gene TRBV6-1 combines with J gene TRBJ1-1; a weak D match, TRBD1 (6 bases). Trimming pared 10 bases from V and 4 bases from J, leaving 13 bases between. This CDR3 has 12 residues. Per germline, CDR1 MNHNS and CDR2 SASEGT. CDR3 residues: CAISAGVTEAFF. CDR3 DNA: TGTGCCATCTCCGCAGGGGTCACTGAAGCTTTCTTT.

In its sample, this clonotype was seen a few times. This sequence joins TRBV5-6 and TRBJ2-7; tentatively, D is TRBD2 (5 bases). The CDR3 runs 16 residues. V was shortened by 2 bases and J by 0 bases, with 15 bases between the two germline ends. Per germline, CDR1 SGHDT and CDR2 YYEEEE. The CDR3 nucleotides are TGTGCCAGCAGCTTAAGGACTGCGAGGAGCTCCTACGAGCAGTACTTC. Amino acids: CASSLRTARSSYEQYF.

In this sample, this clonotype turned up a few times. For the CDR3, the DNA is TGTGCCAGCCGACGACAGGGTGTGGACACCGGGGAGCTGTTTTTT. Amino acid sequence: CASRRQGVDTGELFF. The chain combines TRBV7-9 with TRBJ2-2, with 7 bases identical to TRBD1. J lost 3 bases, V lost 8 bases, and 9 bases had no gene match. The length of the CDR3 is 15 residues. CDR1 is SEHNR, CDR2 FQNEAQ, per germline (reference sequence). Full variable domain (outside the CDR3, taken from reference TRBV7-9 and TRBJ2-2): DTGVSQNPRHKITKRGQNVTFRCDPISEHNRLYWYRQTLGQGPEFLTYFQNEAQLEKSRLLSDRFSAERPKGSFSTLEIQRTEQGDSAMYLCASRRQGVDTGELFFGEGSRLTVL.

The chain employs TRBV7-8 and TRBJ2-2, with 7 nucleotides matching TRBD2. The CDR3 runs to 14 residues. V trimming: 6 bases; J trimming: 4 bases; junction bases outside the gene matches: 5. Germline CDR1 and CDR2: SGHVS and FQNEAQ. The CDR3 is CASRWTRSTGELFF. In DNA form, the CDR3 reads TGTGCCAGCAGATGGACTAGGAGCACCGGGGAGCTGTTTTTT.

This clonotype has only a few counts. At one of its ends the junction is not consistent with the germline gene, which may arise from a read error. The V call is TRBV7-8, the J call TRBJ2-5; no firm D call. Germline CDR1 and CDR2: SGHVS and FQNEAQ. The CDR3 is 14 amino acids. CDR3 coding DNA: TGTGCCAGCAGCCCTAATGTGGCGGCGTCAGCCCGTAACTTC. Translation: CASSPNVAASARNF.

This clonotype was seen at least ten times. The rearrangement joins TRBV20-1 to TRBJ1-4; possible D gene TRBD1, 5 bases. Germline assignment: CDR1 DFQATT and CDR2 SNEGSKA (reference sequence). Trimming took off 7 bases at V and 7 bases at J, with 16 bases between the two ends. The CDR3 is 13 residues long. CDR3 residues: CSVPGPAGEKLFF. The CDR3 nucleotides read TGCAGTGTCCCGGGACCCGCGGGTGAAAAACTGTTTTTT.

Only a few counts were recorded for this clonotype. The V call is TRBV12-3 or TRBV12-4, the J call TRBJ2-3; TRBD2 matches 11 bases. V lost 5 bases, J lost 0 bases, and 10 bases stayed unmatched. The CDR3 spans 18 residues. The CDR3 reads CASSPTSGGVTSTDTQYF. As DNA, the CDR3 is TGTGCCAGCAGTCCCACTAGCGGGGGTGTCACTAGCACAGATACGCAGTATTTT.

This clonotype was counted many times. The junction and the germline gene differ at one end; a read error may be behind it. This chain connects TRBV5-1 to TRBJ2-7; 13 nucleotides align to TRBD2. This CDR3 has 13 amino acids. The V gene's germline CDR1 is SGHRS and CDR2 YFSETQ. CDR3 loop: CASRTSGSYEQYF. The CDR3 region has the DNA TGTGCCAGCAGGACTAGCGGGAGCTACGAGCAGTACTTC. Together with reference TRBV5-1 and TRBJ2-7, the CDR3 gives the full variable domain: KAGVTQTPRYLIKTRGQQVTLSCSPISGHRSVSWYQQTPGQGLQFLFEYFSETQRNKGNFPGRFSGRQFSNSRSEMNVSTLELGDSALYLCASRTSGSYEQYFGPGTRLTVT.

This clonotype was picked up a small number of times. The V call is TRBV11-3, the J call TRBJ1-2; 8 nucleotides match TRBD1. Trimming at V came to 3 bases and at J to 4 bases, leaving 7 bases not matched to a gene. The CDR3 consists of 15 residues. CDR1 and CDR2 from the germline V gene are SGHNT and YENEEA. In nucleotides, the CDR3 is TGTGCCAGCAGCTTTTCGCAGGGGGCGGGCTATGGCTACACCTTC. Its translation is CASSFSQGAGYGYTF.

This chain connects TRBV20-1 to TRBJ2-1, with 9 bases lining up with TRBD2. CDR3 length equals 17 residues. Germline values: CDR1 DFQATT, CDR2 SNEGSKA (reference sequence). CDR3 in DNA: TGCAGCCCCAGGGGAACGATGGGCGGGGGGGCGTCCAATGAGCAGTTCTTC. Translated: CSPRGTMGGGASNEQFF.

This clonotype was seen only a few times. This chain uses TRBV11-2 with TRBJ2-2; 9 bases map to TRBD1. Germline CDR1 reads SGHAT; CDR2 reads FQNNGV. V was pared by 4 bases and J by 3 bases, with 6 bases of the junction left unmatched. This CDR3 has 16 amino acids. This chain's CDR3 is CASSYRGRSYTGELFF. The CDR3, as DNA: TGTGCCAGCAGCTACAGGGGGCGCTCCTACACCGGGGAGCTGTTTTTT.

In this sample, this clonotype turned up many times. This chain joins TRBV12-3 or TRBV12-4 and TRBJ2-7; D ambiguous. The ends were cut back, 1 base at V and 3 bases at J, with 16 bases in the middle. The CDR3 consists of 16 residues. The CDR3 region has the DNA TGTGCCAGCAGTTTAGAGTGGCCCTCGTTCTACTACGAGCAGTACTTC. Amino acid sequence: CASSLEWPSFYYEQYF.

This clonotype was seen a few times. The chain joins TRBV6-4 to TRBJ2-3, with 8 bases identical to TRBD2. The length of the CDR3 is 16 residues. CDR1 and CDR2 from the germline V gene are MRHNA and SNTAGT. J gave up 4 bases and V 5 bases, and 11 bases lay outside the gene matches. In DNA form, the CDR3 reads TGTGCCAGCAGTTTCTTGAGCGGGGGTGGTGCAGATACGCAGTATTTT. The encoded protein is CASSFLSGGGADTQYF.

This clonotype was recorded a few times. The V call is TRBV4-1, the J call TRBJ2-2; TRBD2 agrees at 10 bases. CDR3 length: 16 residues. With 3 bases clipped from V and 3 bases from J, the junction kept 4 bases outside the gene matches. In germline, CDR1 is MGHRA, CDR2 YSYEKL. The CDR3 DNA is TGCGCCAGCAGCCACCCAGGACTAGCGGACACCGGGGAGCTGTTTTTT. The encoded protein is CASSHPGLADTGELFF.

This clonotype has a count of ten or more. This chain connects TRBV20-1 to TRBJ2-1; 7 bases are a match to TRBD2. V gave up 5 bases and J gave up 0 bases; unmatched junction bases: 4. Germline V gene sequence: CDR1 DFQATT, CDR2 SNEGSKA (reference sequence). CDR3 length: 14 residues. CDR3: CSAGTSDSYNEQFF. The CDR3, as DNA: TGCAGTGCTGGAACTAGCGACTCCTACAATGAGCAGTTCTTC.

The V and J genes are TRBV20-1 and TRBJ2-7, with D maybe TRBD2 (6 bases). The V gene's germline CDR1 is DFQATT and CDR2 SNEGSKA (reference sequence). V was cut by 3 bases and J by 0 bases, with 12 bases left in between. The CDR3 spans 14 residues. The chain's CDR3 is CSASGGLGSYEQYV. The CDR3 DNA is TGCAGTGCTAGTGGAGGGCTGGGCTCCTACGAGCAGTACGTC.

This clonotype was counted many times. This sequence joins TRBV11-2 and TRBJ2-1; D is undetermined. Trimming removed 2 bases from V and 9 bases from J, with 11 bases in between. The CDR3 is made up of 13 amino acids. In germline, CDR1 is SGHAT, CDR2 FQNNGV. CDR3 region: CASSLKPLSEQFF. CDR3 DNA: TGTGCCAGCAGCTTAAAACCCCTGAGTGAGCAGTTCTTC.

This clonotype has more than one count but fewer than ten. The chain uses TRBV29-1 and TRBJ1-1; TRBD1 matches at 8 bases. The CDR3 length is 13 residues. Germline lookup yields CDR1 SQVTM and CDR2 ANQGSEA. The V gene end was trimmed by 3 bases and the J gene end by 5 bases; junction bases not matched to a gene: 5. The CDR3 loop is CSVDRGLRTEAFF. The CDR3 bases are TGCAGCGTTGACAGGGGGCTGAGGACTGAAGCTTTCTTT.